One sample yielded the 8 T cell receptor beta chains listed below, sequenced in a study of T cell responses to AZD1222 COVID-19 vaccine. Profiling relied on immunoSEQ multiplex PCR, and the TCRdb table lists in-frame clones only, not all of them. This table holds approximately 300,000 clones, approximately 94% found once. This sample comprised peripheral blood, obtained 28 days after the second AZD1222 dose. The origin of the receptors is an adult who received the AZD1222 COVID-19 vaccine.

The chain combines TRBV7-3 with TRBJ2-1; perhaps TRBD2 as D (6 bases). Between the trimmed V and J ends, which lost 3 bases and 6 bases, there was a span of 9 bases. The germline V gene has CDR1 SGHTA and CDR2 FQGTGA. This CDR3 region has 13 residues. CDR3 loop: CASSFGGINEQFF. The CDR3 DNA follows: TGTGCCAGCAGCTTCGGAGGGATCAATGAGCAGTTCTTC.

The chain uses TRBV3-1 (or the pseudogene TRBV3-2) and TRBJ2-7; D might be TRBD2 (6 bases). Deletions cut 4 bases from V and 0 bases from J, with 13 bases between. The CDR3 consists of 15 residues. From germline, CDR1 is LGHDT and CDR2 YNNKEL (reference sequence). The CDR3: CASSPASGGSYEQYF. The CDR3 DNA follows: TGTGCCAGCAGCCCGGCCTCCGGGGGCTCCTACGAGCAGTACTTC.

The rearrangement joins TRBV2 to TRBJ2-4, with TRBD2 as a possible D gene (6 bases). Germline V gene data show CDR1 as SNHLY and CDR2 as FYNNEI. V was pared by 11 bases and J by 8 bases, with 13 bases between. CDR3 length equals 11 residues. CDR3 in amino acids: CAGRGEDIQYF. The CDR3, as DNA: TGTGCCGGCCGCGGGGAGGACATTCAGTACTTC. The variable domain in full, with the rest retrieved from reference TRBV2 and TRBJ2-4, is EPEVTQTPSHQVTQMGQEVILRCVPISNHLYFYWYRQILGQKVEFLVSFYNNEISEKSEIFDDQFSVERPDGSNFTLKIRSTKLEDSAMYFCAGRGEDIQYFGAGTRLSVL.

The chain couples TRBV5-1 to TRBJ1-1; D is possibly TRBD1 (5 bases). Looked up from germline, CDR1 is SGHRS and CDR2 is YFSETQ. The CDR3 consists of 14 residues. V was trimmed by 4 bases and J by 4 bases, leaving 14 bases between them. CDR3 nucleotide sequence: TGCGCCAGCAGCCCTGGACCGGGGGGCACTGAAGCTTTCTTT. It codes for CASSPGPGGTEAFF.

The chain joins TRBV6-2 or TRBV6-3 to TRBJ2-3, with 7 nucleotides matching TRBD2. Germline trimming cut 0 bases from V and 2 bases from J; bases unmatched to any gene: 11. The CDR3 has 18 amino acids. From germline, CDR1 is MNHEY and CDR2 SVGEGT. The CDR3 sequence is CASSYSIASGHNTDTQYF. The CDR3 DNA sequence: TGTGCCAGCAGTTACTCGATAGCTAGCGGACACAACACAGATACGCAGTATTTT.

The DNA for the CDR3 is TGTGCCAGCAGCCAAGAGCAAGGGGAGTGGGTGGAGACCCAGTACTTC. Amino acid sequence: CASSQEQGEWVETQYF. The rearrangement joins TRBV3-1 (or the pseudogene TRBV3-2) to TRBJ2-5; possibly TRBD1 or TRBD2 for D (5 bases each). Trimming stripped 0 bases from V and 5 bases from J, with 16 bases between. There are 16 residues in the CDR3. Per the germline V gene, CDR1 is LGHDT and CDR2 is YNNKEL (reference sequence).

The chain has TRBV4-2 and TRBJ2-3; D is possibly TRBD2 (5 bases). The germline V gene has CDR1 LGHNA and CDR2 YNFKEQ. Deletions cut 0 bases from V and 2 bases from J, with 15 bases between. The CDR3 runs to 17 residues. The CDR3 reads CASSQDRTGAYTDTQYF. In nucleotides, the CDR3 is TGTGCCAGCAGCCAAGATCGGACTGGAGCCTACACAGATACGCAGTATTTT.

The chain has TRBV28 and TRBJ2-1; 7 bases agree with TRBD2. The CDR3 runs to 14 residues. Trimming cost V 2 bases and J 7 bases; bases outside gene matches: 5. Germline values: CDR1 MDHEN, CDR2 SYDVKM. This CDR3 is CASSLRTRMNEQFF. CDR3 in DNA: TGTGCCAGCAGTTTACGGACTAGGATGAATGAGCAGTTCTTC.